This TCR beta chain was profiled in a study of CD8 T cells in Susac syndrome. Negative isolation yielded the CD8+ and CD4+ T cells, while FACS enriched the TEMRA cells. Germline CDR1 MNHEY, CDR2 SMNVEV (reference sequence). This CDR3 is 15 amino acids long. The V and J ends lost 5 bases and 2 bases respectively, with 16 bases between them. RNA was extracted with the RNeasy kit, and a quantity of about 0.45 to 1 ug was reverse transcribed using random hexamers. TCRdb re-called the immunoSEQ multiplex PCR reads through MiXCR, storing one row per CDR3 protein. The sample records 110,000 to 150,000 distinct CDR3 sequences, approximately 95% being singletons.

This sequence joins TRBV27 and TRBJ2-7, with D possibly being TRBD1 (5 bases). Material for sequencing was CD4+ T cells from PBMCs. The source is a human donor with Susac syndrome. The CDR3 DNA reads TGTGCCAGCAGTAAAGGACAACACCCCACCTACGAGCAGTACTTC. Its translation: CASSKGQHPTYEQYF.